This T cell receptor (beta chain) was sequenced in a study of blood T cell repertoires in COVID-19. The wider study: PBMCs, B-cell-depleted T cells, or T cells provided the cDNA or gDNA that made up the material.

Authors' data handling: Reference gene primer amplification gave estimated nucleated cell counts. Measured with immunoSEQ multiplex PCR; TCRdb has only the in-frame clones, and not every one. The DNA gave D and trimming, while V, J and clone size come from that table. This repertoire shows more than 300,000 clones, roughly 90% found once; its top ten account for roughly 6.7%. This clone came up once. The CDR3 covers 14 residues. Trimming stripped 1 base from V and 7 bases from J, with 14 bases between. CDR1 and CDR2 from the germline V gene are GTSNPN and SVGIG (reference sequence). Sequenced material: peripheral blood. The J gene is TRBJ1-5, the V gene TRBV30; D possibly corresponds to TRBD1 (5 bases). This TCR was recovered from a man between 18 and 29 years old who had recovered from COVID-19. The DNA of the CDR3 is TGTGCCTGGAGTGGGGGGGGTACGGGGCAGCCCCAGCATTTT. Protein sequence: CAWSGGGTGQPQHF.